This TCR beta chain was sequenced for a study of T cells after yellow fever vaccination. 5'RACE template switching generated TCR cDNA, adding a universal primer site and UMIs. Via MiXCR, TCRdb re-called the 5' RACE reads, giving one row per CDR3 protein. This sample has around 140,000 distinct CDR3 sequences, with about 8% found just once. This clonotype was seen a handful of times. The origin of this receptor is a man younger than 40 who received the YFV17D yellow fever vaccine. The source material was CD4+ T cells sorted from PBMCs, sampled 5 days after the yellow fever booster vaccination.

For the CDR3, the DNA is TGTGCCAGCGGCCCAGCCAACTCTGGGGCCAACGTCCTGACTTTC. This encodes CASGPANSGANVLTF. The V and J genes are TRBV5-5 and TRBJ2-6; the D is unclear. Between the trimmed V and J ends, which lost 7 bases and 0 bases, there was a span of 11 bases. CDR1 is SGHKS and CDR2 is YYEKEE in the germline V gene (reference sequence). CDR3 size: 15 residues.